This T cell receptor (beta chain) stems from a study of blood T cell repertoires in COVID-19. Across the whole study: Spain, Italy and the United States supplied samples that represented acute and convalescent COVID-19.

Participants were placed into cohorts based on the clinical history they reported. This CDR3 has 14 amino acids. Germline trimming cut 1 base from V and 6 bases from J; bases unmatched to any gene: 3. Per the germline V gene, CDR1 is MNHEY and CDR2 is SVGEGT. How the authors handled the data: Amplification of reference gene primers provided the estimated nucleated cell counts. Produced via immunoSEQ multiplex PCR; TCRdb's table is partial and in-frame only. Clone size and V and J calls were adopted from that table, with D and trimming inferred from the DNA. The table records about 210,000 clones, about four fifths of them present only once.

This sequence was found in a woman between 45 and 65 years old with acute COVID-19. Input material: PBMCs or T cells enriched from blood (not recorded which). This chain connects TRBV6-2 or TRBV6-3 to TRBJ1-2; 9 bases agree with TRBD1. As DNA, the CDR3 is TGTGCCAGCAGTTACTTGGGACAGGGTAATGGCTACACCTTC. It codes for CASSYLGQGNGYTF.